The clone carrying this T cell receptor beta chain was seen a single time. CDR1 KGHSH and CDR2 LQKENI come from the germline V gene. Trimming removed 6 bases from V and 0 bases from J, with 9 bases in between. The CDR3 is 14 amino acids. The sample belongs to a study of blood T cell repertoires in COVID-19. Source study methods: Reference gene primer amplification in the assay estimated nucleated cell counts. Sequencing was performed with immunoSEQ multiplex PCR; in TCRdb, only in-frame clones are kept and a portion is missing. V and J calls and clone size come straight from that table; D and trimming were deduced from the DNA. The profile covers more than 90,000 clones, with under 90% appearing a single time and about a quarter taken by the ten largest.

The chain carries TRBV18 and TRBJ2-1; the D gene is possibly TRBD2 (6 bases). The sample comprised peripheral blood. The sequence derives from a human donor in a cohort sampled during active COVID-19. CDR3: CASSRLDSYNEQFF. As DNA, the CDR3 is TGTGCCAGCTCTCGACTAGACTCCTACAATGAGCAGTTCTTC.